One sample yielded the 22 T cell receptor beta chains listed below, sequenced in a study of T-cell reconstitution after alpha-beta-depleted transplantation in children. Unique molecular identifiers were used to barcode this TCRbeta library. TCRdb reprocessed the PCR reads with MiXCR, giving one entry per CDR3 protein. Of 95,000 to 120,000 distinct CDR3 sequences in the sample, almost 6.5% are singletons; the top ten hold more than 20%. Specimen: PBMCs, mostly from graft donor cells, collected 360 days after TCRalphabeta/CD19-depleted stem cell transplant. These receptors originate from a male patient under 10 years old who had a stem cell transplant for acute lymphoblastic leukemia, so the T cells may come from the graft donor.

This clonotype showed up many times. This chain links TRBV6-5 with TRBJ2-4, with a tentative D call TRBD1 (5 bases). V was shortened by 2 bases and J by 4 bases, with 12 bases between the two germline ends. This CDR3 spans 15 amino acids. Germline CDR1 and CDR2: MNHEY and SVGAGI. CDR3 in DNA: TGTGCCAGCAGTTACCCGCGTAAGGGGAAAAACATTCAGTACTTC. Its translation: CASSYPRKGKNIQYF.

This clonotype was found many times. The chain recombines TRBV7-2 with TRBJ2-3; D is unresolved. The germline V gene encodes CDR1 SGHTA and CDR2 FQGNSA. The CDR3 has 15 amino acids. V was cut by 3 bases and J by 6 bases, with 16 bases left in between. The CDR3 DNA sequence: TGTGCCAGCAGCTTGTTACCTGACGGCTGGGATACGCAGTATTTT. This codes for CASSLLPDGWDTQYF.

This chain joins TRBV7-8 and TRBJ2-5, with D perhaps matching TRBD1 (6 bases). The V end lost 2 bases, the J end lost 3 bases, and 16 bases lay between the germline ends. The CDR3 spans 16 residues. From germline, CDR1 is SGHVS and CDR2 FQNEAQ. CDR3 DNA sequence: TGTGCCAGCAGCTTACCCACAGGGAATTGGAAAGAGACCCAGTACTTC. This encodes CASSLPTGNWKETQYF.

The table lists this clonotype with a few counts. J is TRBJ1-2 and V is TRBV28; D is ambiguous. This CDR3 is 15 amino acids long. Trimming cost V 3 bases and J 6 bases, with 17 bases left between them. Germline assignment: CDR1 MDHEN and CDR2 SYDVKM. The CDR3 bases are TGTGCCAGCAGTTTGACCCCAGGAGGCAATGATGGCTACACCTTC. The encoded protein is CASSLTPGGNDGYTF.

J is TRBJ2-5 and V is TRBV2; the D gene is possibly TRBD2 (5 bases). This CDR3 comprises 15 residues. Per germline, CDR1 SNHLY and CDR2 FYNNEI. V shed 6 bases and J shed 3 bases, with 17 bases lying between them. CDR3 in DNA: TGTGCCAGCAGGAGGCCAGCGGATAGGAAAGAGACCCAGTACTTC. Residues: CASRRPADRKETQYF. The entire variable domain, with the rest obtained from reference TRBV2 and TRBJ2-5, is as follows: EPEVTQTPSHQVTQMGQEVILRCVPISNHLYFYWYRQILGQKVEFLVSFYNNEISEKSEIFDDQFSVERPDGSNFTLKIRSTKLEDSAMYFCASRRPADRKETQYFGPGTRLLVL.

This clonotype was counted between two and nine times. This sequence joins TRBV27 and TRBJ2-5, with D maybe TRBD2 (5 bases). V was clipped by 8 bases and J by 4 bases, with 14 bases between them. Germline CDR1 MNHEY, CDR2 SMNVEV (reference sequence). The CDR3 length is 13 residues. The CDR3 DNA is TGTGCCAGCGCCCCGGTAGCGAGAGAGACCCAGTACTTC. It translates to CASAPVARETQYF.

This clonotype was seen many times. V gene TRBV4-3 combines with J gene TRBJ2-5; 7 nucleotides line up with TRBD1. V shed 4 bases, J shed 3 bases, and the junction held 11 bases outside the gene matches. The length of the CDR3 is 16 residues. Germline CDR1 LGHNA, CDR2 YSLEER. The CDR3 DNA is TGCGCCAGCAGCCCAAGACATCGGCAGGGGGAAGAGACCCAGTACTTC. Residues: CASSPRHRQGEETQYF.

The V call is TRBV20-1, the J call TRBJ2-7; D is ambiguous. This CDR3 has 12 amino acids. Trimming stripped 5 bases from V and 8 bases from J, with 16 bases between. Germline-derived CDR1 and CDR2 are DFQATT and SNEGSKA (reference sequence). The CDR3: CSAVDGFLKQYF. Written as DNA, the CDR3 is TGCAGTGCTGTAGACGGGTTTTTAAAGCAGTACTTC.

This clonotype has ten or more counts. This sequence joins TRBV27 and TRBJ2-1; 8 nucleotides match TRBD1. The CDR3 loop spans 14 amino acids. The germline CDR1 and CDR2 sequences are MNHEY and SMNVEV (reference sequence). Germline trimming cut 2 bases from V and 7 bases from J; bases unmatched to any gene: 4. CDR3 in DNA: TGTGCCAGCAGTTTACCAGGGGGCGGGAATGAGCAGTTCTTC. Amino acid sequence: CASSLPGGGNEQFF.

This clonotype was seen ten or more times. V and J are TRBV4-1 and TRBJ1-1; 7 bases map to TRBD1. Per the germline V gene, CDR1 is MGHRA and CDR2 is YSYEKL. V was clipped by 6 bases and J by 3 bases; unmatched bases: 4. The CDR3 runs to 13 residues. The CDR3 DNA reads TGCGCCAGCAGACCCACAGGGGACACTGAAGCTTTCTTT. This gives the protein CASRPTGDTEAFF.

This clonotype was seen ten or more times. This chain joins TRBV21-1 and TRBJ1-1. TRBV21-1 is a known pseudogene. CDR3 length: 15 amino acids. CDR3 in DNA: TGTGCCAGCAGCCGACGGCCCCAGTTGAACACTGAAGCTTTCTTT. Protein: CASSRRPQLNTEAFF.

This clonotype was seen a handful of times. The chain joins TRBV20-1 to TRBJ1-2, with TRBD1 matching 9 bases. V trimming: 6 bases; J trimming: 6 bases; junction bases outside the gene matches: 5. The CDR3 sequence is 12 residues long. Germline V CDR1 and CDR2: DFQATT, SNEGSKA (reference sequence). CDR3 DNA: TGCAGTGCCGTACAGGGGGCGAATGGCTACACCTTC. Translation: CSAVQGANGYTF.

This clonotype was detected ten times or more. The rearrangement joins TRBV25-1 to TRBJ2-4; D not resolved. From germline, CDR1 is MGHDK and CDR2 SYGVNS. The CDR3 runs to 14 residues. V shed 3 bases and J shed 8 bases, with 14 bases lying between them. The CDR3 sequence is CASSDRKVADIQYF. In DNA form, the CDR3 reads TGTGCCAGCAGTGACAGGAAGGTGGCGGACATTCAGTACTTC. The full variable domain, in which reference TRBV25-1 and TRBJ2-4 provide the parts outside the CDR3, is EADIYQTPRYLVIGTGKKITLECSQTMGHDKMYWYQQDPGMELHLIHYSYGVNSTEKGDLSSESTVSRIRTEHFPLTLESARPSHTSQYLCASSDRKVADIQYFGAGTRLSVL.

This clonotype was counted between two and nine times. The genes are TRBV5-4 and TRBJ2-3, with D maybe TRBD1 (5 bases). V was shortened by 1 base and J by 1 base, with 10 bases between the two germline ends. The CDR3 is made up of 15 amino acids. From germline, CDR1 is SGHNT and CDR2 YYREEE (reference sequence). CDR3 loop: CASSLWGRGTDTQYF. The DNA of the CDR3 is TGTGCCAGCAGCTTGTGGGGCAGGGGCACAGATACGCAGTATTTT.

DNA of the CDR3: TGTGCCAGCAGCCCCACGAGCGGGTTTAAAGAGACCCAGTACTTC. Protein product: CASSPTSGFKETQYF. The gene calls are TRBV7-9 and TRBJ2-5, with a tentative D call TRBD2 (6 bases). V gave up 5 bases and J gave up 3 bases, with 16 bases separating them. Germline V CDR1 and CDR2: SEHNR, FQNEAQ (reference sequence). This CDR3 comprises 15 residues.

In this sample, this clonotype turned up many times. J is TRBJ2-1 and V is TRBV4-3, with D unresolved. V was clipped by 0 bases and J by 0 bases, with 12 bases between them. The CDR3 totals 17 residues. Germline V gene data show CDR1 as LGHNA and CDR2 as YSLEER. The CDR3 spells CASSQDRLFGSYNEQFF. The CDR3 region has the DNA TGCGCCAGCAGCCAAGATAGGCTATTCGGCTCCTACAATGAGCAGTTCTTC.

Notes on this clonotype: Since a much larger clone is just one base distant, this may be a read error. The chain recombines TRBV4-3 with TRBJ2-5, with D maybe TRBD2 (5 bases). Germline V CDR1 and CDR2: LGHNA, YSLEER. The ends were cut back, 1 base at V and 7 bases at J, with 16 bases in the middle. The CDR3 contains 15 residues. CDR3 sequence: CASSQAPAMEVTQYF. CDR3 coding DNA: TGCGCCAGCAGCCAAGCCCCCGCAATGGAGGTGACCCAGTACTTC.

The rearrangement uses TRBV9 and TRBJ1-2; D is undetermined. Germline V lookup: CDR1 SGDLS, CDR2 YYNGEE. The germline V and J ends were trimmed by 0 bases and 3 bases, with 12 bases remaining between them. CDR3 length: 15 amino acids. CDR3 in DNA: TGTGCCAGCAGCGTAGGGAACCGGGTCGACTATGGCTACACCTTC. This translates into CASSVGNRVDYGYTF.

This clonotype was found once. A junction boundary mismatches the germline segment, possibly from a read error. The chain couples TRBV7-9 to TRBJ2-1; D may be TRBD1 (6 bases). The germline CDR1 and CDR2 sequences are SEHNR and FQNEAQ (reference sequence). The CDR3 is made up of 13 amino acids. CDR3: CPSSLANLGAQFF. The CDR3 DNA reads TGTCCCAGCAGCTTAGCGAATTTGGGGGCGCAGTTCTTC. Based on the CDR3 plus reference TRBV7-9 and TRBJ2-1, the full variable domain is DTGVSQNPRHKITKRGQNVTFRCDPISEHNRLYWYRQTLGQGPEFLTYFQNEAQLEKSRLLSDRFSAERPKGSFSTLEIQRTEQGDSAMYLCPSSLANLGAQFFGPGTRLTVL.

This clonotype was observed at least ten times. The chain joins TRBV4-2 to TRBJ2-1, with 13 nucleotides matching TRBD2. V lost 4 bases to trimming and J lost 8 bases; unmatched junction nucleotides: 5. This CDR3 is 15 amino acids long. Germline V gene data show CDR1 as LGHNA and CDR2 as YNFKEQ. The CDR3 DNA follows: TGTGCCAGCAGCCTCACTAGCGGGGGGGCCCATGAGCAGTTCTTC. Protein sequence: CASSLTSGGAHEQFF.

The chain is built from TRBV9 and TRBJ2-5; D ambiguous. Germline V gene sequence: CDR1 SGDLS, CDR2 YYNGEE. This CDR3 has 16 amino acids. V lost 0 bases and J lost 4, with 16 bases in between. CDR3 amino acids: CASSVGLGFVGETQYF. CDR3 DNA: TGTGCCAGCAGCGTAGGGTTGGGTTTTGTTGGAGAGACCCAGTACTTC.

There are a few counts of this clonotype. The rearrangement links TRBV7-3 to TRBJ2-7; the D gene could be TRBD1 or TRBD2 (6 bases each). This CDR3 region has 14 residues. Germline V gene lookup returns CDR1 SGHTA and CDR2 FQGTGA. V lost 5 bases to trimming and J lost 4 bases, with 15 bases between them. As DNA, the CDR3 is TGTGCCAGCAGCCCTACGGGGGCGGGTTACGAGCAGTACTTC. Protein product: CASSPTGAGYEQYF. Based on the CDR3 plus reference TRBV7-3 and TRBJ2-7, the full variable domain is GAGVSQTPSNKVTEKGKYVELRCDPISGHTALYWYRQSLGQGPEFLIYFQGTGAADDSGLPNDRFFAVRPEGSVSTLKIQRTERGDSAVYLCASSPTGAGYEQYFGPGTRLTVT.